Below are 25 T cell receptor beta chains sequenced from a single sample in a study of beta chain features in type 1 diabetes. Sequenced material consisted of expressed TCRB transcripts (all of the isolated RNA was reverse transcribed). Only in-frame clones appear in the TCRdb table, and some are missing; sequencing was by immunoSEQ multiplex PCR. The data hold 300,000 to 450,000 clones, with roughly an eighth observed a single time. What was sequenced was naive CD4+ T cells from blood. The receptor source for this set is a man between 18 and 35 years old in good health.

V usage is TRBV28 and J usage is TRBJ2-5, with D perhaps matching TRBD2 (5 bases). Germline-derived CDR1 and CDR2 are MDHEN and SYDVKM. V was shortened by 6 bases and J by 7 bases, with 12 bases between the two germline ends. CDR3 length: 12 amino acids. The chain's CDR3 is CASRPDLGTQYF. CDR3 coding DNA: TGTGCCAGCAGGCCGGACTTGGGGACCCAGTACTTC.

The J gene is TRBJ2-1, the V gene TRBV6-5; D might be TRBD1 (6 bases). Germline-derived CDR1 and CDR2 are MNHEY and SVGAGI. V dropped 0 bases and J dropped 6 bases, with 9 bases sitting between them. This CDR3 comprises 14 residues. CDR3 loop: CASSYSNRANEQFF. CDR3 sequence (DNA): TGTGCCAGCAGTTACTCGAACAGGGCCAATGAGCAGTTCTTC.

This clone occurred many times. The chain has TRBV29-1 and TRBJ1-1; D gene ambiguous. The CDR3 runs to 11 residues. The V gene lost 5 bases and the J gene lost 3 bases, with 7 bases spanning the gap. Germline V gene lookup returns CDR1 SQVTM and CDR2 ANQGSEA. The CDR3 protein is CSVLQYTEAFF. In DNA form, the CDR3 reads TGCAGCGTTCTGCAGTACACTGAAGCTTTCTTT.

The chain uses TRBV5-5 and TRBJ2-5; TRBD2 matches 14 bases. Germline V gene lookup returns CDR1 SGHKS and CDR2 YYEKEE (reference sequence). J lost 5 bases, V lost 4 bases, and 7 bases had no gene match. The CDR3 runs to 16 residues. The DNA of the CDR3 is TGTGCCAGCAGCCCGGGACTAGCGGGAGAGGGGGAGACCCAGTACTTC. Translation: CASSPGLAGEGETQYF. The entire variable domain, with the rest obtained from reference TRBV5-5 and TRBJ2-5, is as follows: DAGVTQSPTHLIKTRGQQVTLRCSPISGHKSVSWYQQVLGQGPQFIFQYYEKEERGRGNFPDRFSARQFPNYSSELNVNALLLGDSALYLCASSPGLAGEGETQYFGPGTRLLVL.

The V call is TRBV10-3, the J call TRBJ1-1; 7 bases are shared with TRBD1. Germline CDR1 and CDR2: ENHRY and SYGVKD. The CDR3 has 13 residues. V lost 6 bases, J lost 6 bases, and 7 bases stayed unmatched. The CDR3 is CAISKQGLAEAFF. CDR3 nucleotides: TGTGCCATCAGCAAACAGGGGCTAGCTGAAGCTTTCTTT.

The chain couples TRBV5-4 to TRBJ2-3; D is possibly TRBD2 (6 bases). This CDR3 is built from 15 residues. Germline loops: CDR1 SGHNT, CDR2 YYREEE (reference sequence). Trimming shortened V by 4 bases and J by 0 bases, and 12 bases separated the two germline ends. The chain's CDR3 is CASSPGGRSTDTQYF. The CDR3 coding sequence is TGTGCCAGCAGCCCGGGTGGGAGGAGCACAGATACGCAGTATTTT.

CDR3 bases: TGTGCCAGCAGTGAACCATATCTTGTCCGGGAGACCCAGTACTTC. Encoded protein: CASSEPYLVRETQYF. The chain recombines TRBV2 with TRBJ2-5; D is unclear. With 2 bases removed from V and 5 bases from J, the gap between germline ends came to 15 bases. Germline assignment: CDR1 SNHLY and CDR2 FYNNEI. The CDR3 is 15 amino acids.

This clone was detected only a few times. The chain couples TRBV21-1 to TRBJ2-7; TRBD1 reflects the table's D call only, with no check against the DNA. TRBV21-1 is a pseudogene locus. This CDR3 contains 14 residues. In DNA form, the CDR3 reads TGTGCCAGCATCGACAGGGGGCACAATCTGAGACAGTACTTC. As protein: CASIDRGHNLRQYF.

This clone has just a few counts. The chain combines TRBV29-1 with TRBJ1-1, with a tentative D call TRBD1 (6 bases). The CDR3 is 13 residues long. Germline lookup yields CDR1 SQVTM and CDR2 ANQGSEA. The ends were cut back, 8 bases at V and 5 bases at J, with 18 bases in the middle. The CDR3 loop reads CSLSRGGRTEAFF. CDR3 bases: TGCAGCCTCTCAAGGGGGGGACGGACTGAAGCTTTCTTT.

V usage is TRBV4-1 and J usage is TRBJ1-2; TRBD1 might be the D (6 bases). The germline V and J ends were trimmed by 3 bases and 0 bases, with 14 bases remaining between them. Looked up from germline, CDR1 is MGHRA and CDR2 is YSYEKL. This CDR3 is 16 amino acids long. Here the CDR3 DNA reads TGCGCCAGCAGCCAGATGAACAGGGTCTCTAACTATGGCTACACCTTC. This encodes CASSQMNRVSNYGYTF.

This clone was detected a few times. The CDR3 region is CAWSIPTGSAFF. CDR3 coding DNA: TGTGCCTGGAGTATACCGACAGGTAGCGCTTTCTTT. This chain connects TRBV30 to TRBJ1-1; tentative D call: TRBD1 (6 bases). V was shortened by 2 bases and J by 11 bases, with 15 bases between the two germline ends. The CDR3 runs 12 residues. Germline CDR1 is GTSNPN and CDR2 is SVGIG (reference sequence). The variable domain in full, with the rest retrieved from reference TRBV30 and TRBJ1-1, is SQTIHQWPATLVQPVGSPLSLECTVEGTSNPNLYWYRQAAGRGLQLLFYSVGIGQISSEVPQNLSASRPQDRQFILSSKKLLLSDSGFYLCAWSIPTGSAFFGQGTRLTVV.

Only a few counts were recorded for this clone. The chain combines TRBV25-1 with TRBJ2-5; D remains unclear. CDR1 and CDR2 from the germline V gene are MGHDK and SYGVNS. V was trimmed by 1 base and J by 4 bases, leaving 13 bases between them. This CDR3 is built from 15 residues. This CDR3 reads CASSEWRQPLETQYF. The CDR3 nucleotides are TGTGCCAGCAGTGAATGGCGGCAACCCCTAGAGACCCAGTACTTC.

The chain employs TRBV30 and TRBJ1-5; D might be TRBD1 (6 bases). Trimming took off 3 bases at V and 1 base at J, with 10 bases between the two ends. CDR3 length equals 14 residues. Per the germline V gene, CDR1 is GTSNPN and CDR2 is SVGIG (reference sequence). The CDR3 reads CAWSWGRSNQPQHF. CDR3 in DNA: TGTGCCTGGAGCTGGGGGCGAAGCAATCAGCCCCAGCATTTT.

This clone turned up a few times. The rearrangement joins TRBV29-1 to TRBJ1-1; D unresolved. Looked up from germline, CDR1 is SQVTM and CDR2 is ANQGSEA. V lost 3 bases, J lost 5 bases, and 16 bases lay in between. This CDR3 is 14 amino acids long. CDR3 loop: CSVDYRGRGTEAFF. CDR3 DNA: TGCAGCGTTGATTACCGGGGTCGAGGTACTGAAGCTTTCTTT.

CDR3 coding DNA: TGTGCCAGTAGTCTACAGGACTACACAGATACGCAGTATTTT. Its translation is CASSLQDYTDTQYF. The chain is built from TRBV19 and TRBJ2-3, with TRBD2 as a possible D gene (6 bases). Germline CDR1 and CDR2: LNHDA and SQIVND (reference sequence). V was clipped by 5 bases and J by 2 bases, with 11 bases between them. The CDR3 totals 14 residues.

This clone was seen a handful of times. The J gene is TRBJ2-2, the V gene TRBV29-1; 7 nucleotides agree with TRBD2. In germline, CDR1 is SQVTM, CDR2 ANQGSEA. The V and J ends lost 1 base and 4 bases, in that order; junction bases with no gene match: 3. The CDR3 totals 14 residues. As DNA, the CDR3 is TGCAGCGTTGAAGTGCGGGAGAGCACCGGGGAGCTGTTTTTT. As protein: CSVEVRESTGELFF.

The table lists this clone with a few counts. The gene calls are TRBV28 and TRBJ2-3, with 8 bases aligning to TRBD1. From germline, CDR1 is MDHEN and CDR2 SYDVKM. This CDR3 is built from 15 residues. V shed 7 bases and J 6 bases; nucleotides not matched to a gene: 12. As DNA, the CDR3 is TGTGCCAGCACCAGTCTCGGGACAGGTTGGGATACGCAGTATTTT. It codes for CASTSLGTGWDTQYF.

The chain combines TRBV18 with TRBJ1-1; D not resolved. Germline CDR1 is KGHSH and CDR2 is LQKENI. This CDR3 has 13 amino acids. V was shortened by 6 bases and J by 1 base, with 9 bases between the two germline ends. The CDR3 DNA is TGTGCCAGCTCTACCGTCGGGAACACTGAAGCTTTCTTT. It is translated as CASSTVGNTEAFF.

The chain links TRBV6-5 to TRBJ2-7; the D gene is possibly TRBD1 (5 bases). The CDR3 has 16 residues. V was pared by 0 bases and J by 2 bases, with 14 bases between. Germline V gives CDR1 MNHEY, CDR2 SVGAGI. The CDR3 coding sequence is TGTGCCAGCAGTTACTCATCCAGGGCTCGGACCTACGAGCAGTACTTC. Translating it yields CASSYSSRARTYEQYF.

This clone was counted only a few times. V gene TRBV6-6 combines with J gene TRBJ2-7; 7 nucleotides line up with TRBD1. The CDR3 contains 13 residues. Germline values: CDR1 MNHNY, CDR2 SVGAGI (reference sequence). V was pared by 6 bases and J by 6 bases, with 8 bases of the junction left unmatched. CDR3 amino acids: CASRTDTGAEQYF. CDR3 DNA: TGTGCCAGCAGAACTGACACAGGGGCCGAGCAGTACTTC.

Worth noting for this clone: At one end, the junction sequence differs from germline, possibly due to a read error. The chain uses TRBV27 and TRBJ2-7; TRBD1 agrees at 9 bases. CDR3 length: 16 residues. Germline CDR1 is MNHEY and CDR2 is SMNVEV (reference sequence). The CDR3 here is CAGSPQSGTGNYEQYF. DNA of the CDR3: TGTGCCGGCAGCCCCCAGAGTGGGACAGGGAACTACGAGCAGTACTTC.

This clone was found a few times. J is TRBJ2-1 and V is TRBV9, with 11 nucleotides matching TRBD2. This CDR3 comprises 15 residues. The germline V gene encodes CDR1 SGDLS and CDR2 YYNGEE. J was trimmed by 5 bases and V by 3 bases; bases with no gene match: 4. CDR3 residues: CASSELAGADNEQFF. As DNA, the CDR3 is TGTGCCAGCAGCGAACTAGCGGGGGCGGACAATGAGCAGTTCTTC.

The chain uses TRBV10-3 and TRBJ1-2; a possible D gene is TRBD1 (6 bases). The CDR3 extends over 13 amino acids. Germline V lookup: CDR1 ENHRY, CDR2 SYGVKD. Trimming took off 6 bases at V and 3 bases at J, with 11 bases between the two ends. The CDR3 sequence is CAISNRADYGYTF. The CDR3 DNA is TGTGCCATCAGCAACAGGGCCGACTATGGCTACACCTTC.

Only a few counts were recorded for this clone. The gene calls are TRBV29-1 and TRBJ1-2, with D possibly being TRBD1 (5 bases). This CDR3 has 13 residues. Germline CDR1 and CDR2: SQVTM and ANQGSEA. V dropped 3 bases and J dropped 3 bases, with 11 bases sitting between them. The CDR3 nucleotides read TGCAGCGTTGATTCAGGGACTCACTATGGCTACACCTTC. Translation: CSVDSGTHYGYTF.

The chain is built from TRBV2 and TRBJ2-5; D may be TRBD1 (7 bases). The germline V and J ends were trimmed by 6 bases and 4 bases, with 15 bases remaining between them. This CDR3 has 14 residues. In germline, CDR1 is SNHLY, CDR2 FYNNEI. The CDR3 sequence is CASRKTGRTETQYF. For the CDR3, the DNA is TGTGCCAGCAGGAAGACAGGGAGGACAGAGACCCAGTACTTC.